This T cell receptor beta chain was sequenced in a study of beta chain features in type 1 diabetes. The study's findings and limits: Shortening that was moderate but significant affected the TCRB CDR3s of Type 1 diabetes patients in all four CD4+ subsets.

This clone has just a few counts. Its matching antigen is unknown. The sequenced template was cDNA made from the entire isolated RNA. Clones were read by immunoSEQ multiplex PCR, and TCRdb kept only the in-frame ones, dropping some. The table includes 600,000 to 700,000 clones, over 10% detected once. The CDR3 totals 17 residues. Germline loops: CDR1 SGHTA, CDR2 FQGNSA. V was cut by 4 bases and J by 3 bases, with 19 bases left in between. Sequenced material: naive CD4+ T cells from blood. The source is a man aged 25 to 45 with type 1 diabetes. The chain couples TRBV7-2 to TRBJ2-4; weak D call: TRBD1 (6 bases). DNA of the CDR3: TGTGCCAGCAGCTCAGTTATTACAGGGATGGTCAAAAACATTCAGTACTTC. Protein sequence: CASSSVITGMVKNIQYF.